Listed below are T cell receptor beta chains from one sample, sequenced in a study of graft-versus-host responses after intestinal transplantation. Repertoires were generated with immunoSEQ multiplex PCR, while TCRdb's copy carries only in-frame clones and drops some. The sample holds just over 20,000 clones, over 40% seen once. The sample in question was alloreactive CD8+ T cells from a mixed lymphocyte reaction culture, obtained before intestinal transplant. The receptor source for this set is a human patient who received an intestinal transplant. The CDR3 runs from the conserved cysteine through the conserved F or W. Each record gives: V gene, clone size, J gene, CDR3 protein. Only some rows state a clone size, as once, few, many or a class for expanded clones.

TRBV28	medium-sized	TRBJ1-3	CASSAPINTIYF
TRBV2	medium-sized	TRBJ1-5	CASGQDNNQPQHF
TRBV7-3	once	TRBJ2-2	CASSLLGLAGTGELFF
TRBV7-3	-	TRBJ2-7	CASSLYGQEVAEQYF
TRBV4-2	-	TRBJ2-7	CASSQVPSGASYEQYF
TRBV5-1	-	TRBJ2-2	CASSLWATLNTGELFF
TRBV6-5	few	TRBJ2-2	CASSYSTGYSGELFF
TRBV21-1	few	TRBJ2-7	CASSAPGTSDDEQYF
TRBV5-6	-	TRBJ2-7	CASSSVGGGEQYF
TRBV5-4	-	TRBJ2-2	CASSQDATGGPGELFF
TRBV5-1	-	TRBJ2-1	CASSFSANNEQFF
TRBV6-1	-	-	CASRLIGLAGGEQYF
TRBV28	few	TRBJ2-4	CASSSAGTQAKNIQYF
TRBV6-6	few	TRBJ1-2	CASRTGGRYGYTF
TRBV28	-	TRBJ1-3	CASSTWTGVGNTIYF
TRBV14	few	TRBJ2-5	CASSRPGLAEETQYF
TRBV7-2	-	TRBJ2-5	CASSKETGQETQYF
TRBV5-1	-	TRBJ2-7	CASSQWGEQYF
TRBV5-5	few	TRBJ2-3	CASSLGGLGLTDTQYF
TRBV6-5	few	TRBJ2-5	CASRVGLAGGETQYF
TRBV28	medium-sized	TRBJ1-4	CASRPVGARDEKLFF
TRBV18	few	TRBJ2-7	CASSPPMGRMQYF
TRBV7-9	few	TRBJ1-1	CASSFSGATEAFF
TRBV7-6	-	TRBJ2-7	CASSLWGQDEQYF
TRBV5-1	-	TRBJ2-7	CASSVSGSSYEQYF
TRBV6-6	-	TRBJ1-2	CASSPPGPLSGYTF
TRBV6-5	-	TRBJ1-1	CASSERDRARTFF
TRBV28	medium-sized	TRBJ2-3	CASSPSTDTQYF
TRBV18	-	TRBJ2-7	CASSPPASGNSYEQYF
TRBV19	few	TRBJ1-2	CASSTSWDSSNYGYTF
TRBV18	-	TRBJ2-1	CASSPPRTSYNEQFF
TRBV2	few	TRBJ1-4	CAGARGRGDEKLFF
TRBV23-1	-	TRBJ2-5	CASSQSTTGRTTQETQYF
TRBV4-2	-	TRBJ2-1	CASSQGAGGRGSYNEQFF
TRBV2	-	TRBJ2-5	CASSALAGGQETQYF
TRBV5-4	-	TRBJ2-1	CASSSGTSSYNEQFF
TRBV7-9	medium-sized	TRBJ2-3	CASSLGWPSGRDTQYF
TRBV6-4	few	TRBJ1-1	CASSGDTEAFF
TRBV5-4	-	TRBJ1-5	CASSLDWGQPQHF
TRBV27	-	TRBJ2-7	CASSSSTSGVRQYF
TRBV6-5	few	TRBJ1-5	CASTKNGRQNQPQHF
TRBV5-1	-	TRBJ2-2	CASSLAPAGMNTGELFF
TRBV7-9	-	TRBJ2-7	CASSRSGASYEQYF
TRBV11-3	-	TRBJ2-1	CASTFDLAGAYNEQFF
TRBV6-5	medium-sized	TRBJ1-5	CASSYMQNQPQHF
TRBV5-4	-	TRBJ2-1	CASSLTLAVNEQFF
TRBV18	-	TRBJ2-3	CASSRSTESTDTQYF
TRBV7-9	medium-sized	TRBJ2-2	CASSLARQVYFPGELFF